A single sample gave rise to the 28 T cell receptor beta chains below, sequenced in a study of T cells after yellow fever vaccination. Each CDR3 protein is one row after TCRdb ran MiXCR on the 5' RACE reads. The table has 450,000 to 600,000 distinct CDR3 sequences, approximately 16% seen once. The sample in question was PBMCs, obtained 5 days after the first yellow fever vaccination. The receptors were gathered from a man younger than 30 who received the YFV17D yellow fever vaccine.

This chain uses TRBV11-2 with TRBJ1-1; no clear D gene. CDR3 length: 12 residues. Germline loops: CDR1 SGHAT, CDR2 FQNNGV. V lost 0 bases to trimming and J lost 8 bases, with 7 bases between them. DNA of the CDR3: TGTGCCAGCAGCTTAGATGGCCCGGAAGCTTTCTTT. Translation gives CASSLDGPEAFF.

In nucleotides, the CDR3 is TGTGCCAGCAGCCAGATTACAGGGGGCTACTATGGCTACACCTTC. This translates into CASSQITGGYYGYTF. This chain links TRBV14 with TRBJ1-2, with TRBD1 matching over 9 bases. There are 15 residues in the CDR3. J gave up 3 bases and V 3 bases, and 5 bases lay outside the gene matches. Per the germline V gene, CDR1 is SGHDN and CDR2 is FVKESK.

This clonotype has more than one count but fewer than ten. This chain joins TRBV7-9 and TRBJ2-7; the D gene is possibly TRBD1 (6 bases). Looked up from germline, CDR1 is SEHNR and CDR2 is FQNEAQ (reference sequence). The ends were cut back, 4 bases at V and 2 bases at J, with 12 bases in the middle. The CDR3 contains 14 residues. The CDR3 loop is CASSSNRAPYEQYF. The CDR3 coding sequence is TGTGCCAGCAGCTCAAACAGGGCCCCCTACGAGCAGTACTTC.

The table lists this clonotype with a few counts. The J gene is TRBJ2-3, the V gene TRBV12-3 or TRBV12-4; 7 bases map to TRBD1. The CDR3 runs to 14 residues. Unmatched junction bases numbered 5, after V lost 6 bases and J lost 2 bases. In DNA, the CDR3 is TGTGCCAGCAGCACGACAGGGCCCACAGATACGCAGTATTTT. Its translation is CASSTTGPTDTQYF.

The CDR3 protein is CSAPRTGGRETQYF. Here the CDR3 DNA reads TGCAGTGCTCCGAGGACGGGGGGACGTGAGACCCAGTACTTC. The chain employs TRBV20-1 and TRBJ2-5, with TRBD2 matching 7 bases. CDR1 is DFQATT, CDR2 SNEGSKA, per germline (reference sequence). Unmatched junction bases numbered 11, after V lost 5 bases and J lost 5 bases. The CDR3 consists of 14 residues.

CDR3 sequence reads: CASSPTSGLDTDTQYF. DNA of the CDR3: TGTGCCAGCAGCCCAACTAGCGGACTAGACACAGATACGCAGTATTTT. J is TRBJ2-3 and V is TRBV4-2, with 8 bases fitting TRBD2. Germline V gene sequence: CDR1 LGHNA, CDR2 YNFKEQ. The junction had 8 bases not matched to a gene; V was cut back by 4 bases and J by 2 bases. CDR3 length equals 16 residues.

This clonotype was seen a handful of times. The gene calls are TRBV12-3 or TRBV12-4 and TRBJ2-3; D call uncertain. This CDR3 has 14 amino acids. The ends were cut back, 0 bases at V and 8 bases at J, with 12 bases in the middle. The CDR3, as DNA: TGTGCCAGCAGTTTAGCGCGACTCTTTTTTACGCAGTATTTT. This translates into CASSLARLFFTQYF.

J is TRBJ2-1 and V is TRBV9, with no clear D. The V end lost 4 bases, the J end lost 4 bases, and 12 bases lay between the germline ends. Germline V gives CDR1 SGDLS, CDR2 YYNGEE. The CDR3 spans 14 residues. CDR3 bases: TGTGCCAGCAGCCCGATGACGCAATACAATGAGCAGTTCTTC. It yields the protein CASSPMTQYNEQFF.

This clonotype was counted a few times. The genes are TRBV12-3 or TRBV12-4 and TRBJ2-1, with TRBD1 matching 8 bases. The CDR3 covers 15 residues. V shed 6 bases and J 14 bases; nucleotides not matched to a gene: 18. The CDR3 coding sequence is TGTGCCAGCAGCCTGTGGGACAGGTCTTCTCACGGGGAGTTCTTC. Amino acid sequence: CASSLWDRSSHGEFF.

The rearrangement uses TRBV9 and TRBJ1-6; D is undetermined. Trimming stripped 6 bases from V and 5 bases from J, with 12 bases between. The germline V gene encodes CDR1 SGDLS and CDR2 YYNGEE. This CDR3 is 14 amino acids long. The CDR3 bases are TGTGCCAGCAACCACGGGAGCAATAATTCACCCCTCCACTTT. Its protein product is CASNHGSNNSPLHF. The full variable domain, its missing parts supplied by reference TRBV9 and TRBJ1-6, is DSGVTQTPKHLITATGQRVTLRCSPRSGDLSVYWYQQSLDQGLQFLIQYYNGEERAKGNILERFSAQQFPDLHSELNLSSLELGDSALYFCASNHGSNNSPLHFGNGTRLTVT.

CDR3 sequence (DNA): TGTGCCAGCAGTTTATCCTTGGGGGTATACACCGGGGAGCTGTTTTTT. Translated, it gives CASSLSLGVYTGELFF. This chain connects TRBV28 to TRBJ2-2; D assignment may be TRBD1 or TRBD2 (5 bases each). V gave up 1 base and J gave up 3 bases, with 12 bases separating them. The CDR3 consists of 16 residues. From germline, CDR1 is MDHEN and CDR2 SYDVKM. The full variable domain, completed using reference TRBV28 and TRBJ2-2, is DVKVTQSSRYLVKRTGEKVFLECVQDMDHENMFWYRQDPGLGLRLIYFSYDVKMKEKGDIPEGYSVSREKKERFSLILESASTNQTSMYLCASSLSLGVYTGELFFGEGSRLTVL.

The chain joins TRBV1 to TRBJ1-5; no DNA check was done on the table's D call, TRBD1. TRBV1 is annotated as a pseudogene. CDR3 length: 17 amino acids. The CDR3 nucleotides are TGCACCAGCAGCCAGGGGAACAGGGAAGGTGGCAATCAGCCCCAGCATTTT. Encoded protein: CTSSQGNREGGNQPQHF.

Only a few counts were recorded for this clonotype. The chain uses TRBV28 and TRBJ2-5; D perhaps matches TRBD2 (6 bases). Trimming shortened V by 2 bases and J by 7 bases, and 17 bases separated the two germline ends. The CDR3 loop spans 15 amino acids. Germline CDR1 MDHEN, CDR2 SYDVKM. DNA for the CDR3: TGTGCCAGCAGTTTAGCCGGGACTTCGGAGGGGACCCAGTACTTC. Translating it yields CASSLAGTSEGTQYF.

This chain joins TRBV5-1 and TRBJ2-1; possible D gene TRBD1, 5 bases. Per the germline V gene, CDR1 is SGHRS and CDR2 is YFSETQ. The CDR3 runs to 13 residues. V lost 3 bases and J 5 bases, leaving 9 bases between the germline ends. The CDR3, as DNA: TGCGCCAGCAGCTACCAGGGTGACAATGAGCAGTTCTTC. It translates to CASSYQGDNEQFF.

This clonotype has only a few counts. This chain uses TRBV29-1 with TRBJ2-5; D gene unclear. The CDR3 is made up of 13 amino acids. Germline lookup yields CDR1 SQVTM and CDR2 ANQGSEA. V lost 0 bases to trimming and J lost 5 bases, with 10 bases between them. The CDR3 DNA is TGCAGCGTTGAAGACAGGTTTTCGGAGACCCAGTACTTC. Translated: CSVEDRFSETQYF. Looking up the rest from reference TRBV29-1 and TRBJ2-5 gives the full variable domain: SAVISQKPSRDICQRGTSLTIQCQVDSQVTMMFWYRQQPGQSLTLIATANQGSEATYESGFVIDKFPISRPNLTFSTLTVSNMSPEDSSIYLCSVEDRFSETQYFGPGTRLLVL.

This chain connects TRBV6-2 or TRBV6-3 to TRBJ2-3; 8 bases are a match to TRBD2. The germline gives CDR1 MNHEY, CDR2 SVGEGT. V lost 8 bases and J lost 4; bases outside the gene matches: 5. This CDR3 comprises 13 residues. The CDR3 loop is CASHSGNPDTQYF. The CDR3 DNA reads TGTGCCAGCCATAGCGGGAACCCAGATACGCAGTATTTT.

V gene TRBV24-1 combines with J gene TRBJ2-1; 8 bases fit TRBD2. Germline V CDR1 and CDR2: KGHDR, SFDVKD. The CDR3 runs to 15 residues. The J segment lost 9 bases and the V segment lost 1 base, leaving 7 bases of the junction unmatched. CDR3 DNA: TGTGCCACCAGTGATTTCTTTCCCGGGGGGGGTGAGCAGTTCTTC. The encoded protein is CATSDFFPGGGEQFF.

The V gene is TRBV10-3, the J gene TRBJ1-1; the D is unclear. V dropped 0 bases and J dropped 1 base, with 6 bases sitting between them. The CDR3 covers 14 residues. Germline V gene sequence: CDR1 ENHRY, CDR2 SYGVKD. CDR3 nucleotides: TGTGCCATCAGTGAGTCAGTACAGAACACTGAAGCTTTCTTT. The encoded protein is CAISESVQNTEAFF.

This clonotype occurred a few times. The genes are TRBV5-4 and TRBJ2-1, with TRBD2 as a possible D gene (5 bases). The germline CDR1 and CDR2 sequences are SGHNT and YYREEE (reference sequence). This CDR3 has 14 amino acids. The germline V and J ends were trimmed by 4 bases and 8 bases, with 16 bases remaining between them. CDR3 nucleotides: TGTGCCAGCAGCAAAGTAACTGAGGGTTATGAGCAGTTCTTC. Translation: CASSKVTEGYEQFF.

This clonotype was picked up a small number of times. The rearrangement joins TRBV5-1 to TRBJ2-2; TRBD1 matches at 7 bases. Germline CDR1 is SGHRS and CDR2 is YFSETQ. CDR3 length: 15 residues. The ends lost 4 bases at V and 3 bases at J; junction bases unmatched: 6. The CDR3 here is CASSATGLHTGELFF. CDR3 nucleotide sequence: TGCGCCAGCAGCGCGACAGGGTTGCACACCGGGGAGCTGTTTTTT.

On this clonotype: An end of the junction differs from the germline gene, which may be a read error. This chain joins TRBV5-1 and TRBJ1-3; TRBD1 matches 9 bases. CDR1 and CDR2 (germline): SGHRS, YFSETQ. The CDR3 covers 16 residues. For the CDR3, the DNA is TGCGCCAGCAGCTCGATACAGGGGGCAACTGGAAACTCCATATATTTT. Amino acids: CASSSIQGATGNSIYF.

The sample holds a few counts of this clonotype. The chain recombines TRBV24-1 with TRBJ2-3; possible D gene TRBD2, 6 bases. There are 14 residues in the CDR3. Germline-derived CDR1 and CDR2 are KGHDR and SFDVKD. Trimming stripped 7 bases from V and 2 bases from J, with 12 bases between. Written as DNA, the CDR3 is TGTGCCACCAGCGGAGGGGCGGTCACAGATACGCAGTATTTT. It yields the protein CATSGGAVTDTQYF.

This chain connects TRBV7-9 to TRBJ2-1; 7 positions match TRBD1. CDR1 is SEHNR, CDR2 FQNEAQ, per germline (reference sequence). V shed 5 bases and J 8 bases; nucleotides not matched to a gene: 15. CDR3 length equals 16 residues. Here the CDR3 reads CASSLPTGKYPDEQFF. CDR3 coding DNA: TGTGCCAGCAGCCTCCCGACAGGGAAGTATCCCGATGAGCAGTTCTTC. Supplemented by reference TRBV7-9 and TRBJ2-1, the full variable domain reads DTGVSQNPRHKITKRGQNVTFRCDPISEHNRLYWYRQTLGQGPEFLTYFQNEAQLEKSRLLSDRFSAERPKGSFSTLEIQRTEQGDSAMYLCASSLPTGKYPDEQFFGPGTRLTVL.

This chain connects TRBV12-3 or TRBV12-4 to TRBJ1-6, with 8 bases aligning to TRBD1. After removal of 3 bases from V and 7 bases from J, the junction contained 5 bases not matched to a gene. The CDR3 totals 15 residues. The DNA for the CDR3 is TGTGCCAGCAGTTTTCGGGACAGGTCAAATTCACCCCTCCACTTT. Translating gives CASSFRDRSNSPLHF.

The chain recombines TRBV7-2 with TRBJ2-3; 10 bases match TRBD2. This CDR3 contains 16 residues. V dropped 3 bases and J dropped 6; count of bases not matched to a gene: 9. Germline CDR1 reads SGHTA; CDR2 reads FQGNSA. The CDR3 DNA reads as TGTGCCAGCAGCTTCCGAAGCGGGGGGGCGGGGGATACGCAGTATTTT. It encodes CASSFRSGGAGDTQYF.

Only a few counts were recorded for this clonotype. The rearrangement joins TRBV29-1 to TRBJ2-1; 9 positions agree with TRBD2. Germline V CDR1 and CDR2: SQVTM, ANQGSEA. The CDR3 is 16 residues long. Losses at the gene ends were 6 bases for V and 8 bases for J; bases not matched to a gene: 17. The CDR3 sequence: CSVAPTRGGARDEQFF. CDR3 bases: TGCAGCGTGGCCCCCACCCGCGGGGGGGCCAGGGATGAGCAGTTCTTC.

The chain uses TRBV11-2 and TRBJ1-1; D remains unclear. The CDR3 covers 14 residues. CDR1 SGHAT and CDR2 FQNNGV come from the germline V gene. Trimming took 3 bases from V and 6 from J, leaving 14 bases between them. The CDR3 sequence: CASSLDLGVAEAFF. CDR3 nucleotides: TGTGCCAGCAGCTTGGACCTTGGGGTCGCTGAAGCTTTCTTT. The complete variable domain, with remaining parts taken from reference TRBV11-2 and TRBJ1-1, reads EAGVAQSPRYKIIEKRQSVAFWCNPISGHATLYWYQQILGQGPKLLIQFQNNGVVDDSQLPKDRFSAERLKGVDSTLKIQPAKLEDSAVYLCASSLDLGVAEAFFGQGTRLTVV.

The chain carries TRBV25-1 and TRBJ1-4; D gene uncertain. The germline V and J ends were trimmed by 2 bases and 5 bases, with 9 bases remaining between them. The CDR3 runs 14 residues. CDR1 and CDR2 from the germline V gene are MGHDK and SYGVNS. In DNA form, the CDR3 reads TGTGCCAGCAGTGAACAGGCGTTGAATGAAAAACTGTTTTTT. It specifies CASSEQALNEKLFF.